These T cell receptor beta chains were read from a single sample in a study of STAT5B mutations in CD4+ large granular lymphocyte leukemia. The repertoire was sequenced with immunoSEQ multiplex PCR; TCRdb's copy has only in-frame clones and lacks some. The table has under 35,000 clones, around 84% seen once. The sequenced sample consisted of CD4+ T cells from blood buffy coats. These receptors came from a human donor in good health. The CDR3 runs from the conserved cysteine through the conserved F or W. The D gene is left open where the match is weak. Size values are once, few and many counts, or a class for expanded clones, and some rows have none.

D gene | clone size | J gene | V gene | CDR3 DNA | CDR3 protein
. | . | TRBJ2-1 | TRBV7-3 | TGTGCCAGCAGCCCGTCGATAGGGGCTAGCTCCTACAATGAGCAGTTCTTC | CASSPSIGASSYNEQFF
. | . | TRBJ2-7 | TRBV7-6 | TGTGCCAGCAGCTTCGGGGCAGGGAAATCCTACGAGCAGTACTTC | CASSFGAGKSYEQYF
. | . | TRBJ2-4 | TRBV7-6 | TGTGCCAGGGAGGGCCATCGGGACATTCAGTACTTC | CAREGHRDIQYF
. | . | TRBJ1-1 | TRBV29-1 | TGCAGAGCAGGGATGAACACTGAAGCTTTCTTT | CRAGMNTEAFF
TRBD1 | . | TRBJ1-4 | TRBV5-1 | TGCGCCAGCAGCCTGGGACAGGCGTCCGGGAATGAAAAACTGTTTTTT | CASSLGQASGNEKLFF
TRBD2 | . | TRBJ2-2 | TRBV4-1 | TGCGCCAGCAGCCACCCCGGGGGAACGGGGGGGCAGACCGGGGAGCTGTTTTTT | CASSHPGGTGGQTGELFF
TRBD1 | . | TRBJ2-7 | TRBV7-9 | TGTGCCAGCAGCCGGCCGGCAGGGGGTCTTGACGAGCAGTACTTC | CASSRPAGGLDEQYF
. | . | TRBJ2-5 | TRBV2 | TGTGCCAGCAGGAGAGACGGGGAGACCCAGTACTTC | CASRRDGETQYF
. | . | TRBJ2-1 | TRBV19 | TGTGCCAGTAGTATAGAGCGGGACCCGTTCTTC | CASSIERDPFF
. | . | TRBJ1-2 | TRBV4-3 | TGCGCCAGCAGCCAAGGGGCAGCCTATGGCTACACCTTC | CASSQGAAYGYTF
TRBD1 | . | TRBJ2-3 | TRBV6-1 | TGTGCCAGCAGTGCAAGGACAGGGGATACGCAGTATTTT | CASSARTGDTQYF
. | few | TRBJ1-1 | TRBV5-6 | TGTGCCAGCAGCTTGGGGGCGATGAACACTGAAGCTTTCTTT | CASSLGAMNTEAFF
TRBD1 | . | TRBJ2-7 | TRBV5-1 | TGCGCCAGCAGCTTGGAAGGGGGCGCCAGGCAGTACTTC | CASSLEGGARQYF
. | . | TRBJ2-7 | TRBV4-1 | TGCGCCAGCAGCCAAGGTCTGAGTTACGAGCAGTACTTC | CASSQGLSYEQYF
. | once | TRBJ2-3 | TRBV29-1 | TGCAGCGTTGGTCAGGGAGCATCAGATACGCAGTATTTT | CSVGQGASDTQYF
. | . | TRBJ1-1 | TRBV5-4 | TGTGCCAGCTTCCGGAAGGAGGGCACTGAAGCTTTCTTT | CASFRKEGTEAFF
TRBD2 | . | TRBJ2-5 | TRBV30 | TGTGCCTGGAGTGTACAAGCGGGGACTGAAGTCCAGTACTTC | CAWSVQAGTEVQYF
. | . | TRBJ2-7 | TRBV27 | TGTGCCAGCAGTGCGGACCAATTATACTACGAGCAGTACTTC | CASSADQLYYEQYF
. | . | TRBJ2-7 | TRBV11-2 | TGTGCCAGCAGCTTAGTTCCTGGCCAAATTGGCGAGCAGTACTTC | CASSLVPGQIGEQYF
. | . | TRBJ1-1 | TRBV6-5 | TGTGCCAGCAACCGGGGCCTGGGGACTGAAGCTTTCTTT | CASNRGLGTEAFF
TRBD2 | . | TRBJ2-3 | TRBV4-1 | TGCGCCAGCAGCCAAGGGGCGACTAGCGGTATCACAGATACGCAGTATTTT | CASSQGATSGITDTQYF
. | . | TRBJ2-3 | TRBV4-1 | TGCGCCAGCAGTGGCAGACGAGACCTCCCAGATACGCAGTATTTT | CASSGRRDLPDTQYF
. | . | TRBJ2-2 | TRBV11-2 | TGTGCCAGCAGCCAAGGACAGTCGAACACCGGGGAGCTGTTTTTT | CASSQGQSNTGELFF
TRBD2 | . | TRBJ2-3 | TRBV4-3 | TGCGCCAGCAGCCCCACTTCTAGCGGCGCAGATACGCAGTATTTT | CASSPTSSGADTQYF
. | . | TRBJ2-1 | TRBV28 | TGTGCCAGCACCCCGAGTAGCTCCGATGAGCAGTTCTTC | CASTPSSSDEQFF
. | . | TRBJ1-6 | TRBV5-6 | TGTGCCAGCAGCTTGTTCCTGTCTAAGGGACACTATAATTCACCCCTCCACTTT | CASSLFLSKGHYNSPLHF
. | . | TRBJ1-3 | TRBV18 | TGTGCCAGCTCACCACGGACAGACAACTCTGGAAACACCATATATTTT | CASSPRTDNSGNTIYF
TRBD1 | once | TRBJ2-3 | TRBV5-5 | TGTGCCAGCAGCGCATGGGACAGGGGAACAGATACGCAGTATTTT | CASSAWDRGTDTQYF
TRBD2 | . | TRBJ2-5 | TRBV11-1 | TGTGCCAGCAGCTTAGGCCTCCTAGCGGGAGGTGGCGAGACCCAGTACTTC | CASSLGLLAGGGETQYF